These T cell receptor beta chains were read from a single sample in a study of blood T cell repertoires in COVID-19. Generated by immunoSEQ multiplex PCR, the TCRdb table keeps only in-frame clones and is missing some. This table holds around 120,000 clones, 78% found once. Source material: peripheral blood. The receptors were sampled from a man in his 70s with acute or convalescent COVID-19. Each CDR3 is given with its conserved first and last residue. The order of the fields is V gene, D gene, clone size, J gene, CDR3 DNA, CDR3 protein. The D gene is left open where the match is weak. The size entry is marked missing in some rows and otherwise reads once, few, many or a size class.

TRBV7-2,.,.,TRBJ2-2,TGTGCCAGCAGCGCCCTCGTAACAGGGATCGGGGAGCTGTTTTTT,CASSALVTGIGELFF
TRBV5-5,TRBD1,.,TRBJ1-6,TGTGCCAGCAGCTTGGTGACGGGACAGGCCCTTTCACCCCTCCACTTT,CASSLVTGQALSPLHF
TRBV6-1,TRBD1,.,TRBJ1-2,TGTGCCAGCAGTGGGGAGGACAGGGGCTACTATGGCTACACCTTC,CASSGEDRGYYGYTF
TRBV11-2,TRBD1,once,TRBJ1-5,TGTGCCAGCAGCCCTGGACAGGGGATGATTAGCAATCAGCCCCAGCATTTT,CASSPGQGMISNQPQHF
TRBV4-1,.,.,TRBJ2-2,TGCGCCAGCAGCCCCTACGGTAGCGTGGCGACCGGGGAGCTGTTTTTT,CASSPYGSVATGELFF
TRBV6-5,.,.,TRBJ1-5,TGTGCCAGCAGGGGGCCAGGTAATCAGCCCCAGCATTTT,CASRGPGNQPQHF
TRBV23-1,.,once,TRBJ1-5,TGCGCCAGCAGTCAATCATTCCAAAAGTGGGGGGGTAGCAATCAGCCCCAGCATTTT,CASSQSFQKWGGSNQPQHF
TRBV7-2,.,.,TRBJ1-3,TGTGCCAGCAGCTTAGGAGTGACAGTGGCCGGAAACACCATATATTTT,CASSLGVTVAGNTIYF
TRBV7-3,.,.,TRBJ2-2,TGTGCCAGCAGCTTAATCGGTGGGCTACTGAACACCGGGGAGCTGTTTTTT,CASSLIGGLLNTGELFF
TRBV27,TRBD2,once,TRBJ2-7,TGTGCCAACCCGGGACTAGCGGATTCCTACGAGCAGTACTTC,CANPGLADSYEQYF
TRBV25-1,.,once,TRBJ2-1,TGTGCCAGCAGTGAATATAGCTTTACCAATGAGCAGTTCTTC,CASSEYSFTNEQFF
TRBV4-3,.,.,TRBJ1-6,TGCGCCAGCAGCCTCCAGGGGAGCCAGGGCTCACCCCTCCACTTT,CASSLQGSQGSPLHF
TRBV12-5,.,few,TRBJ1-2,TGTGCTAGTGGTTTCGGGCAGGGTTTCTACGGCTACACCTTC,CASGFGQGFYGYTF
TRBV5-1,.,.,TRBJ1-4,TGCGCCAGCAGCCCAGGGTCTGCAACTAATGAAAAACTGTTTTTT,CASSPGSATNEKLFF
TRBV12-3/TRBV12-4,.,.,TRBJ1-6,TGTGCCAGCAGTCGGACAGAGAATTCACCCCTCCACTTT,CASSRTENSPLHF
TRBV29-1,.,.,TRBJ2-1,TGCAGCGTTGAAGCTTTTGGCTTTGAGCAGTTCTTC,CSVEAFGFEQFF
TRBV27,TRBD1,.,TRBJ2-2,TGTGCCAGCAGTTCCCGGGACAGACTAAACACCGGGGAGCTGTTTTTT,CASSSRDRLNTGELFF
TRBV9,.,.,TRBJ1-4,TGTGCCAGCAGCGAGCCGACGAGGAGTGTAGGAGCAACTAATGAAAAACTGTTTTTT,CASSEPTRSVGATNEKLFF
TRBV29-1,TRBD1,.,TRBJ1-3,TGCAGCGTTGGCCACCCGACAGGGATCGGAAACACCATATATTTT,CSVGHPTGIGNTIYF
TRBV7-6,.,.,TRBJ2-6,TGTGCCAGCAGTCCTCGGGAAACGGGGTCTGGGGCCAACGTCCTGACTTTC,CASSPRETGSGANVLTF
TRBV9,TRBD1,.,TRBJ2-7,TGTGCCAGCAGCCCCCAGGGTGGGACAGGGCGCCAGGGGTCCTACGAGCAGTACTTC,CASSPQGGTGRQGSYEQYF
TRBV27,.,.,TRBJ1-4,TGTGCCAGCAGCCCGCGGGGGGATGAAAAACTGTTTTTT,CASSPRGDEKLFF
TRBV5-4,TRBD1,.,TRBJ2-1,TGTGCCAGCAGCCGGAGTCTAGACAGGGGCTACAATGAGCAGTTCTTC,CASSRSLDRGYNEQFF
TRBV6-2/TRBV6-3,.,.,TRBJ1-5,TGTGCCAGCAGTACTCGGGGTTCCGTAGCAGGTCAGCCCCAGCATTTT,CASSTRGSVAGQPQHF
TRBV5-1,TRBD2,.,TRBJ2-3,TGCGCCAGCAGCTTGGGGATGACTAGCGGGGGGGCGACAGATACGCAGTATTTT,CASSLGMTSGGATDTQYF
TRBV4-2,TRBD1,.,TRBJ1-3,TGTGCCAGCAGCCAAGGGACAGGCTCTGGAAACACCATATATTTT,CASSQGTGSGNTIYF
TRBV5-4,TRBD1,.,TRBJ2-6,TGTGCCAGCAGCGGACAGGGGTTCGCGGCCAACGTCCTGACTTTC,CASSGQGFAANVLTF
TRBV2,.,.,TRBJ2-1,TGTGCCAGCAGTGTTCAGGGGGGCTACAATGAGCAGTTCTTC,CASSVQGGYNEQFF
TRBV11-2,TRBD2,.,TRBJ2-1,TGTGCCAGCAGGCTGGCCGGGACTAGCCTGGGGAATGAGCAGTTCTTC,CASRLAGTSLGNEQFF